This T cell receptor (beta chain) was captured by sequencing in a study of regulatory T cells in long-lasting Graves disease. Documented time point: persistent/refractory GD, antithyroid drugs over 5 years with positive TRAb. TCR sequences were obtained from RNA taken from PBMCs. V was pared by 2 bases and J by 5 bases, with 10 bases between. The CDR3 spans 14 residues. The germline gives CDR1 GTSNPN, CDR2 SVGIG (reference sequence). This clonotype appeared a few times. Construction of TCR beta libraries relied on iRepertoire HTBI primers and on Arm-PCR targeting CDR3 regions. Via MiXCR, TCRdb re-called the multiplex PCR reads, giving one row per CDR3 protein. Of 350,000 to 450,000 distinct CDR3 sequences detected, roughly 20% appear once; the ten largest clones hold under 25%.

The chain uses TRBV30 and TRBJ1-6; D ambiguous. Sequencing used peripheral blood mononuclear cells (PBMCs), obtained when the disease was refractory, from a patient treated with antithyroid drugs. The clonotype comes from a female donor with Graves disease. CDR3 DNA: TGTGCCTGGAGTAGGGCAGGAAATAATTCACCCCTCCACTTT. This codes for CAWSRAGNNSPLHF.